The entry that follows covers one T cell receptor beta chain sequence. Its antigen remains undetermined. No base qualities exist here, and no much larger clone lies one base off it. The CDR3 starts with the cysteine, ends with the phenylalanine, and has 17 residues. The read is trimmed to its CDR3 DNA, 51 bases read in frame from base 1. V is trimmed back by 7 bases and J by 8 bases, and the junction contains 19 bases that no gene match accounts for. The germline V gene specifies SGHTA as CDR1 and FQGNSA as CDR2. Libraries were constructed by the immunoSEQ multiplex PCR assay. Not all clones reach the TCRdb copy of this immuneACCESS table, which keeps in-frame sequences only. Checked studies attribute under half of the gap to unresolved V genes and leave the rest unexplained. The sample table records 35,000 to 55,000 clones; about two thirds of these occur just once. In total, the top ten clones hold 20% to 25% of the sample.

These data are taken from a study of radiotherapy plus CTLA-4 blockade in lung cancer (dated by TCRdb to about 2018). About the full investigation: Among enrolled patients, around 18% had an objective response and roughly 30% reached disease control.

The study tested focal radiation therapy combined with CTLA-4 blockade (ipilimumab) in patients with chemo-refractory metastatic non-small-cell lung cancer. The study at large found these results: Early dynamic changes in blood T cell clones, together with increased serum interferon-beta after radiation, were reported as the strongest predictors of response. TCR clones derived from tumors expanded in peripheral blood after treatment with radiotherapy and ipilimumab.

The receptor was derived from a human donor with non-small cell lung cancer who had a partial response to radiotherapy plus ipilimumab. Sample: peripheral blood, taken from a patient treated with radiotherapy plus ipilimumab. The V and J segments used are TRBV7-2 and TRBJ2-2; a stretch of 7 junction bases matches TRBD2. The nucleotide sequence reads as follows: TGTGCCAGCATCAAGAGGGTCAGCGGGGTGGCCGGGGGGGAGCTGTTTTTT. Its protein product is CASIKRVSGVAGGELFF. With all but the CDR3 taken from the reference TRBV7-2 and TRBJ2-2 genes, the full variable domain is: GAGVSQSPSNKVTEKGKDVELRCDPISGHTALYWYRQSLGQGLEFLIYFQGNSAPDKSGLPSDRFSAERTGGSVSTLTIQRTQQEDSAVYLCASIKRVSGVAGGELFFGEGSRLTVL.